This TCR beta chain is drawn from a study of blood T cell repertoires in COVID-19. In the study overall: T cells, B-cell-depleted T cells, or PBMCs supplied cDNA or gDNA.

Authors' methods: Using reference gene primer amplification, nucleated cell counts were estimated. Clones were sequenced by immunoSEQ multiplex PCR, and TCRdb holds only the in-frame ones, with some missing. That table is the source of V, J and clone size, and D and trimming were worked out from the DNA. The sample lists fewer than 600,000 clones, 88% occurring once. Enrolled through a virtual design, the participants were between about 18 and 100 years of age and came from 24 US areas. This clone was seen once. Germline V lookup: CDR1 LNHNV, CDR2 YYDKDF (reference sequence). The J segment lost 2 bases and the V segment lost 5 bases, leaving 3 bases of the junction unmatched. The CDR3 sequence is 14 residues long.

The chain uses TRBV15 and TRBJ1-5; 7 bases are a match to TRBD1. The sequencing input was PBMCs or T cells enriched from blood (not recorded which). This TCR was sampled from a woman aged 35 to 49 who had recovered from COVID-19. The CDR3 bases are TGTGCCACCAGCGACGACAGGGGCAATCAGCCCCAGCATTTT. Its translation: CATSDDRGNQPQHF.